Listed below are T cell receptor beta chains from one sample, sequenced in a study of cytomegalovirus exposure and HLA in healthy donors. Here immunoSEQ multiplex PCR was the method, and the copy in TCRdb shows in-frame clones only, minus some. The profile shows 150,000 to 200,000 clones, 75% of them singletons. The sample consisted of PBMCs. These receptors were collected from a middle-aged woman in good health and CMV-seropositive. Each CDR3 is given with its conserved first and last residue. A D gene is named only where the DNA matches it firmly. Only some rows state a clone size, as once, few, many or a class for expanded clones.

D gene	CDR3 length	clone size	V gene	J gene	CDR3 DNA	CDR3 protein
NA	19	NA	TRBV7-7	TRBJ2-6	TGTGCTAGCCCCATAGAAACGCCCCGTACCTCCTCTGGGGCCAACGTCCTGACTTTC	CASPIETPRTSSGANVLTF
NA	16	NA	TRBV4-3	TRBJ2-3	TGCGCCAGCAGCCAAGATAACAGAAATGTAGGAGATACGCAGTATTTT	CASSQDNRNVGDTQYF
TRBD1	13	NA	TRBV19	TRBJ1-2	TGTGCCAGTAGTGGGACAGGACCCTATGGCTACACCTTC	CASSGTGPYGYTF
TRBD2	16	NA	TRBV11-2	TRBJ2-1	TGTGCCAGCAGCTTAGATCGTGGCGGGAGCTGGAATGAGCAGTTCTTC	CASSLDRGGSWNEQFF
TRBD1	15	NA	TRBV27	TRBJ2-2	TGTGCCAGCAGTAGAGGACAGGGGCTAGCCGGGGAGCTGTTTTTT	CASSRGQGLAGELFF
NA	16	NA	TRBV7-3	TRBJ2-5	TGTGCCAGCAGCTTGACAGTCCCCCGCCTGCAAGAGACCCAGTACTTC	CASSLTVPRLQETQYF
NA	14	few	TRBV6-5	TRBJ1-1	TGTGCCAGCAGTTACTCGTATCGGAACACTGAAGCTTTCTTT	CASSYSYRNTEAFF
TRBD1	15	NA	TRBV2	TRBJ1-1	TGTGCCAGCAGTGACCCGACAGGGGAGAACACTGAAGCTTTCTTT	CASSDPTGENTEAFF
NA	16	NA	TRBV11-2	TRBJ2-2	TGTGCCAGCAGCTTAGGGGCAGGGGCGAACACCGGGGAGCTGTTTTTT	CASSLGAGANTGELFF
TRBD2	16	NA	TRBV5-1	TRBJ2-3	TGCGCCAGCAGCTTGGCCTGGGGGGGAAGCACAGATACGCAGTATTTT	CASSLAWGGSTDTQYF
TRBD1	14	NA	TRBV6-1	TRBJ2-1	TGTGCCAGCAGCTTGACAGGGAACGTGAATGAGCAGTTCTTC	CASSLTGNVNEQFF
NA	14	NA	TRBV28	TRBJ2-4	TGTGCCAGCAGCCGACAGAGAGCCAAAAACATTCAGTACTTC	CASSRQRAKNIQYF
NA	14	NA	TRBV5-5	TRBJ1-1	TGTGCCAGCAGCATCCGGGACAAGAACACTGAAGCTTTCTTT	CASSIRDKNTEAFF
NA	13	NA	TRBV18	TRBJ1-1	TGTGCCAGCTCACATGGGGGGGACACTGAAGCTTTCTTT	CASSHGGDTEAFF
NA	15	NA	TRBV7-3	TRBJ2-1	TGTGCCAGCAGCTTAACGGGAAGTAGTGACAGTAGTCTGATCTTC	CASSLTGSSDSSLIF
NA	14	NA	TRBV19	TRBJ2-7	TGTGCCAGTAGTATAGGAAGGCCCTACTACGAGCAGTACTTC	CASSIGRPYYEQYF
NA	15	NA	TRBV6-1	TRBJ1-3	TGTGCCAGCAGTGAAGACGGGGGGCCTGGAAACACCATATATTTT	CASSEDGGPGNTIYF
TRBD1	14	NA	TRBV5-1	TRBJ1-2	TGCGCCAGCAGCTTGCCCGGACAGGGAGGAGGCTACACCTTC	CASSLPGQGGGYTF
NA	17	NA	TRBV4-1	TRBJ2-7	TGCGCCAGCAGCCAACGTACCCGAGGTAAGGTCCCCTACGAGCAGTACTTC	CASSQRTRGKVPYEQYF
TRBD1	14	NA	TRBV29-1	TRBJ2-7	TGCAGCGTTGAGAGGGGGACAGGGAGGGACGAGCAGTACTTC	CSVERGTGRDEQYF
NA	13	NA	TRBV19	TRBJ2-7	TGTGCCAGTAGCCTAGGGGGAACCTACGAGCAGTACTTC	CASSLGGTYEQYF
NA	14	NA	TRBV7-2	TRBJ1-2	TGTGCCAGCAGCTTAACCAGGGCTAACTATGGCTACACCTTC	CASSLTRANYGYTF
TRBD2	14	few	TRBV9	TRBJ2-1	TGTGCCAGCACGGCTAGCGGAGCCTACAATGAGCAGTTCTTC	CASTASGAYNEQFF